These 10 T cell receptor beta chains originate from one sample sequenced in a study of human T cells and chemical hapten exposure. TCRdb re-called the RACE reads through MiXCR, storing one row per CDR3 protein. Of about 57,000 distinct CDR3 sequences in the sample, 7.5% to 10% were seen once. The time point is: patch test 1, 2 weeks after DPC sensitization. Noted treatment: therapeutic diphenylcyclopropenone sensitization with weekly scalp DPC. This sample comprised whole blood, obtained in connection with sensitization to the hapten diphenylcyclopropenone (DPC). These receptors all stem from a woman aged 40 to 50 with alopecia areata. Some clones in this sample may be carry-over from other donors' samples.

The table lists this clonotype with many counts. The V and J genes are TRBV7-2 and TRBJ1-1; unclear D gene. The CDR3 contains 15 residues. Trimming removed 0 bases at V and 2 bases at J, with 10 bases between. CDR1 is SGHTA and CDR2 is FQGNSA in the germline V gene. The chain's CDR3 is CASSLARGPNTEAFF. CDR3 DNA sequence: TGTGCCAGCAGCTTAGCGAGAGGACCCAACACTGAAGCTTTCTTT.

This clonotype was counted a few times. The chain has TRBV6-2 or TRBV6-3 and TRBJ2-1; 11 bases are shared with TRBD1. The CDR3 is made up of 14 amino acids. Losses at the gene ends were 4 bases for V and 10 bases for J; bases not matched to a gene: 6. CDR1 is MNHEY, CDR2 SVGEGT, per germline. Here the CDR3 reads CASSFRTGGEEQFF. The CDR3, as DNA: TGTGCCAGCAGTTTCCGGACAGGGGGCGAAGAGCAGTTCTTC.

In this sample, this clonotype turned up many times. The rearrangement links TRBV12-3 or TRBV12-4 to TRBJ1-2; D not certain. The CDR3 totals 15 residues. The V gene lost 6 bases and the J gene lost 4 bases, with 18 bases spanning the gap. CDR3 coding DNA: TGTGCCAGCAGCTCCGCAGGCTTGCCTTTCTATGGCTACACCTTC. It codes for CASSSAGLPFYGYTF.

This clonotype was observed at least ten times. The rearrangement uses TRBV5-8 and TRBJ2-7; D is uncertain. CDR1 and CDR2 from the germline V gene are SGHTS and YDEGEE. The V gene lost 0 bases and the J gene lost 0 bases, with 7 bases spanning the gap. The CDR3 covers 14 residues. CDR3 residues: CASSLAWASYEQYF. The CDR3 DNA reads TGTGCCAGCAGCTTGGCGTGGGCCTCCTACGAGCAGTACTTC. Based on the CDR3 plus reference TRBV5-8 and TRBJ2-7, the full variable domain is EAGVTQSPTHLIKTRGQQATLRCSPISGHTSVYWYQQALGLGLQFLLWYDEGEERNRGNFPPRFSGRQFPNYSSELNVNALELEDSALYLCASSLAWASYEQYFGPGTRLTVT.

A note on this clonotype: A clone one base away is much larger, so this may be a read error. The rearrangement uses TRBV6-2 or TRBV6-3 and TRBJ2-2, with D uncertain. The V gene lost 2 bases and the J gene lost 6 bases, with 1 base spanning the gap. CDR3 length equals 11 residues. From germline, CDR1 is MNHEY and CDR2 SVGEGT. In DNA, the CDR3 is TGTGCCAGCAGTTACCCCGGGGAGCTGTTTTTT. This encodes CASSYPGELFF.

Points on this clonotype: One base away lies a much larger clone, so this may be a sequencing read error. The chain uses TRBV6-2 or TRBV6-3 and TRBJ2-5, with D possibly TRBD1 on 6 matching bases. Germline lookup yields CDR1 MNHEY and CDR2 SVGEGT. This CDR3 comprises 14 residues. CDR3 nucleotides: TGTGCCAGCAGGGGGAAGGGACACCAAGAGACCCTGTACTTC. Encoded protein: CASRGKGHQETLYF.

This clonotype came up many times. V usage is TRBV9 and J usage is TRBJ1-1; 8 bases map to TRBD1. The CDR3 is 15 residues long. The germline V gene has CDR1 SGDLS and CDR2 YYNGEE. Trimming took 3 bases from V and 0 from J; bases not matched to a gene: 4. The CDR3: CASSGTGTMNTEAFF. The CDR3 DNA reads as TGTGCCAGCAGCGGGACAGGGACGATGAACACTGAAGCTTTCTTT.

The rearrangement uses TRBV7-3 and TRBJ2-3; TRBD1 aligns across 12 bases. The CDR3 runs to 18 residues. Germline V CDR1 and CDR2: SGHTA, FQGTGA. With V trimmed by 0 bases and J by 5 bases, 9 bases remained unmatched. CDR3 protein: CASSLTLTRDRGQDTQYF. CDR3 bases: TGTGCCAGCAGCTTAACGTTAACCCGGGACAGGGGGCAAGATACGCAGTATTTT. The entire variable domain, with the rest obtained from reference TRBV7-3 and TRBJ2-3, is as follows: GAGVSQTPSNKVTEKGKYVELRCDPISGHTALYWYRQSLGQGPEFLIYFQGTGAADDSGLPNDRFFAVRPEGSVSTLKIQRTERGDSAVYLCASSLTLTRDRGQDTQYFGPGTRLTVL.

The chain uses TRBV5-1 and TRBJ1-1; D is unresolved. V gave up 4 bases and J gave up 0 bases, with 10 bases separating them. Germline-derived CDR1 and CDR2 are SGHRS and YFSETQ. The length of the CDR3 is 14 residues. CDR3 DNA: TGCGCCAGCAGCCGAGAACTAATGAACACTGAAGCTTTCTTT. Translation: CASSRELMNTEAFF.

This clonotype was observed many times. The chain is built from TRBV18 and TRBJ2-4; 8 positions match TRBD1. Germline V gene lookup returns CDR1 KGHSH and CDR2 LQKENI. V lost 6 bases to trimming and J lost 9 bases; unmatched junction nucleotides: 16. The CDR3 is 16 amino acids. DNA for the CDR3: TGTGCCAGCTCGCAAGGACAGGGTGATTACGTCGGCATTCAGTACTTC. It yields the protein CASSQGQGDYVGIQYF.